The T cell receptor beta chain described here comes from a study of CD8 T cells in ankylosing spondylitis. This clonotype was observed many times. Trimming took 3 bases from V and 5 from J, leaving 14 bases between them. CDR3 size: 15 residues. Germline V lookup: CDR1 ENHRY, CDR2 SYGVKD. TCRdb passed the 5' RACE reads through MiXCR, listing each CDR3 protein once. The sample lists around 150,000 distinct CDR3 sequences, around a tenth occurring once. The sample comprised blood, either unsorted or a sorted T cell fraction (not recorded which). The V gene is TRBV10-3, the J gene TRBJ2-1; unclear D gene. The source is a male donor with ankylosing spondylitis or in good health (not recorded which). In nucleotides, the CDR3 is TGTGCCATCAGTGAAGCTAAAACCTCAAACAATGAGCAGTTCTTC. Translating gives CAISEAKTSNNEQFF.